These T cell receptor beta chains were read from a single sample in a study of blood T cells in healthy people across ages. TCRdb reanalysed the 5' RACE reads using MiXCR and keeps one entry per CDR3 protein. The table includes 850,000 to 950,000 distinct CDR3 sequences, roughly 26% detected once. Sequencing was performed on blood. These receptors were collected from a woman older than 75 in good health. The CDR3 runs from the conserved cysteine through the conserved F or W. D genes are given only for firm matches. The listing skips clone size in some rows; elsewhere it reads once, few, many or a size class.

>TRBD1|TRBV7-2|TRBJ2-3|-
TGTGCCAGCAGCTTGGGACAGCTGATCACAGATACGCAGTATTTT
CASSLGQLITDTQYF
>-|TRBV5-4|TRBJ2-1|-
TGTGCCAGCAGCCGCGGGACAGAATACAATGAGCAGTTCTTC
CASSRGTEYNEQFF
>-|TRBV21-1|TRBJ1-2|few
TGTGCCAGCAGCAAAGCGGGGGGCGAGGGTGGCTACACCTTC
CASSKAGGEGGYTF
>-|TRBV6-1|TRBJ2-2|once
TGTGCCAGCAGAACATACACCGGGGAGCTGTTTTTT
CASRTYTGELFF
>TRBD1|TRBV13|TRBJ2-4|-
TGTGCCGGCAGCTTAGAGAGGGGGCACTTTGGCAAAAACATTCAGTACTTC
CAGSLERGHFGKNIQYF
>-|TRBV18|TRBJ2-7|many
TGTGCCAGCTCACCAACAGCACTGACCTCCTACGAGCAGTACTTC
CASSPTALTSYEQYF
>-|TRBV6-5|TRBJ2-7|many
TGTGCCAGCAGTTACTCCGGCCAGAACTCCTACGAGCAGTACTTC
CASSYSGQNSYEQYF
>TRBD1|TRBV20-1|TRBJ2-7|many
TGCAGTGCTACACGACAGGGGACCTACGAGCAGTACTTC
CSATRQGTYEQYF
>-|TRBV4-1|TRBJ2-1|many
TGCGCCAGCAGTCTAAGTTCAACTAGAGACAATGAGCAGTTCTTC
CASSLSSTRDNEQFF
>-|TRBV30|TRBJ1-5|few
TGTGCCTGGAGTTCCCCTAGCAATCAGCCCCAGCATTTT
CAWSSPSNQPQHF
>-|TRBV20-1|TRBJ2-3|many
TGCAGTGCTAGCCCCGGGGGAGGCACAGATACGCAGTATTTT
CSASPGGGTDTQYF
>TRBD1|TRBV6-2/TRBV6-3|TRBJ2-7|few
TGTGCCAGCAGTTACCTCGACAGGGGACCCTACGAGCAGTACTTC
CASSYLDRGPYEQYF
>TRBD2|TRBV29-1|TRBJ2-3|few
TGCAGCGTTGCGGGGCGGGGGGCCTCAGATACGCAGTATTTT
CSVAGRGASDTQYF
>TRBD2|TRBV2|TRBJ2-5|-
TGTGCCAGCAGGTCGAAAAGCGGGGGGAGGGGAGAGACCCAGTACTTC
CASRSKSGGRGETQYF
>TRBD1|TRBV11-3|TRBJ1-1|many
TGTGCCAGCAGCTTAATCAGGGGGCTAGGAACTGAAGCTTTCTTT
CASSLIRGLGTEAFF
>-|TRBV5-2|TRBJ2-1|-
TGTGCCAGCAACCCGGGACTATACAATGAGCAGTTCTTC
CASNPGLYNEQFF
>TRBD1|TRBV14|TRBJ1-4|many
TGTGCCAGCAGCCCTCCGGGACAGCTTAATGAAAAACTGTTTTTT
CASSPPGQLNEKLFF
>-|TRBV6-2/TRBV6-3|TRBJ2-3|many
TGTGCCAGCAGTTACGGGGCCACCACCCGATATACGCAGTATTTT
CASSYGATTRYTQYF
>-|TRBV5-8|TRBJ1-6|-
TGTGCCAGCAGCTTGGAAGGGGTACCTTCACCCCTCCACTTT
CASSLEGVPSPLHF
>-|TRBV4-1|TRBJ1-5|few
TGCGCCAGCAGCCAAGAATTTAGGACAGCAGATAATCAGCCCCAGCATTTT
CASSQEFRTADNQPQHF
>-|TRBV7-2|TRBJ2-2|-
TGTGCCAGCAGCTTCCAGCGGGTCCCCGGGGAGCTGTTTTTT
CASSFQRVPGELFF
>-|TRBV29-1|TRBJ1-2|many
TGCAGCGTGGGGTACCCTGGCTACACCTTC
CSVGYPGYTF
>TRBD1|TRBV7-2|TRBJ2-7|-
TGTGCCAGCAGCACCCGGGACAGCAAACCCTACGAGCAGTACTTC
CASSTRDSKPYEQYF
>TRBD1|TRBV7-9|TRBJ2-3|many
TGCGCCAGCAGCCCGGGACAGGGGACAGATACGCAGTATTTT
CASSPGQGTDTQYF
>-|TRBV5-1|TRBJ1-2|many
TGCGCCAGCAGCTTGGATCCGGAGGTGGATGGCTACACCTTC
CASSLDPEVDGYTF
>-|TRBV6-4|TRBJ1-2|many
TGTGCCAGCAGTGCAGAGTCCGGACCCAACTATGGCTACACCTTC
CASSAESGPNYGYTF
>-|TRBV20-1|TRBJ1-1|few
TGCAGTGCTTACAGGAACACTGAAGCTTTCTTT
CSAYRNTEAFF
>-|TRBV28|TRBJ2-7|many
TGTGCCAGCAGCCGGCCGATGGGGGCCGACGAGCAGTACTTC
CASSRPMGADEQYF
>TRBD2|TRBV20-1|TRBJ2-5|many
TGCAGTGCTAGTCCTAGCGGGTACCAAGAGACCCAGTACTTC
CSASPSGYQETQYF
>TRBD2|TRBV5-6|TRBJ2-3|-
TGTGCCAGCAGACCGACTAGCGCAGATACGCAGGATTTT
CASRPTSADTQDF
>-|TRBV25-1|TRBJ2-3|few
TGTGCCAGCAGGGGCGGGATGGGAGATACGCAGTATTTT
CASRGGMGDTQYF
>-|TRBV20-1|TRBJ2-5|many
TGCAGTGCCTCCCGAGTCGGGGCAAGAGCGGAGACCCAGTACTTC
CSASRVGARAETQYF
>TRBD2|TRBV20-1|TRBJ2-1|many
TGCAGTGCTAGATCGGGACTAGCGGGGGGGAATGAGCAGTTCTTC
CSARSGLAGGNEQFF
>-|TRBV20-1|TRBJ2-5|many
TGCAGTGCCAACAAAGGGGGGACGGCCCAAGAGACCCAGTACTTC
CSANKGGTAQETQYF
>-|TRBV4-3|TRBJ1-6|many
TGCGCCAGCAGCCAAGATTCCCGCCAATCACCCCTCCACTTT
CASSQDSRQSPLHF
>TRBD1|TRBV7-6|TRBJ2-1|many
TGTGCCAGCAGCTTACGAGGGACAGTTATCAGTAGGGGCAATGAGCAGTTCTTC
CASSLRGTVISRGNEQFF
>-|TRBV9|TRBJ2-4|many
TGTGCCAGCAGCGTAGGGGAAACCAAAAACATTCAGTACTTC
CASSVGETKNIQYF
>TRBD2|TRBV7-7|TRBJ2-5|few
TGTGCCAGCAGCTTAAATCTAGCGGGGATTTGGGAGACCCAGTACTTC
CASSLNLAGIWETQYF
>-|TRBV7-2|TRBJ2-7|many
TGTGCCAGCAGTTATAGCGTGTACGAGCAGTACTTC
CASSYSVYEQYF
>TRBD1|TRBV24-1|TRBJ2-7|few
TGTGCCACCAGTAAGGACAGGGAGCCCTACGAGCAGTACTTC
CATSKDREPYEQYF
>-|TRBV29-1|TRBJ2-7|-
TGCAGCGTTGAAGATCGTGGGGGACCCTACGAGCAGTACTTC
CSVEDRGGPYEQYF
>-|TRBV7-9|TRBJ2-7|-
TGTGCCAGCAGCCCCCGGGGGGCCCACGAGCAGTACTTC
CASSPRGAHEQYF
>-|TRBV7-9|TRBJ2-5|few
TGTGCCAGCAGCTTACCCAGGGGTTCTAGCCACTTC
CASSLPRGSSHF
>-|TRBV7-8|TRBJ1-5|many
TGTGCCAGCAGCGTCAGGGAGAATCAGCCCCAGCATTTT
CASSVRENQPQHF
>TRBD2|TRBV10-3|TRBJ2-7|-
TGTGCCACCAAGGCTAGCGGGGACCACGAGCAGTACTTC
CATKASGDHEQYF
>-|TRBV13|TRBJ2-7|-
TGTGCCAGCAGAGAGGGAGAGAGGGGGGCGACCTACGAGCAGTACTTC
CASREGERGATYEQYF
>-|TRBV5-1|TRBJ2-7|-
TGCGCCAGCAGCTTAGATGGAGCAGACTCCTACGAGCAGTACTTC
CASSLDGADSYEQYF
>TRBD1|TRBV6-5|TRBJ1-2|-
TGTGCCAGCAGTAAAGACAGGGGGTGCAACTATGGCTACACCTTC
CASSKDRGCNYGYTF
>-|TRBV4-3|TRBJ2-5|many
TGCGCCAGCAGCCCCGACTACCGCGTGCAAGAGACCCAGTACTTC
CASSPDYRVQETQYF
>-|TRBV5-4|TRBJ1-1|-
TGTGCCAGCAGCTTGGTCGGAGGGATGGGGACTGAAGCTTTCTTT
CASSLVGGMGTEAFF
>-|TRBV5-6|TRBJ1-4|-
TGTGCCAGCAGCTTGCCCGGGGCCGGTAATGAAAAACTGTTTTTT
CASSLPGAGNEKLFF